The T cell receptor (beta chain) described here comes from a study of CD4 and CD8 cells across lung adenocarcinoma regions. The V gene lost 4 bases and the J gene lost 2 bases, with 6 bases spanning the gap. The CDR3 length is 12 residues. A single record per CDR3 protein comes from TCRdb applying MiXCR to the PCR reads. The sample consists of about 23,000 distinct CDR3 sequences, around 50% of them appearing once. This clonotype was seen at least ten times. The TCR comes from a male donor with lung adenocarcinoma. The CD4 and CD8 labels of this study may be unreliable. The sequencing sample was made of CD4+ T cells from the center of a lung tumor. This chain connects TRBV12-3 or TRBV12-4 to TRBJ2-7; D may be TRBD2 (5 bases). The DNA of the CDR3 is TGTGCCAGCAGTTACGGGACCTACGAGCAGTACTTC. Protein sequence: CASSYGTYEQYF.